This T cell receptor beta chain was identified in a study of shared clonotypes between healthy human individuals. Study details: There were three CD4 naive, three CD4 memory, two CD8 naive and one CD8 memory plates per donor. Study outcomes and limitations: Rarefaction indicated that sorted-subset sequencing remained incomplete although depth was large.

This CDR3 contains 15 residues. V lost 1 base to trimming and J lost 3 bases, with 13 bases between them. Germline V gives CDR1 ENHRY, CDR2 SYGVKD. As defined, naive CD8 cells were CD45RO-negative and positively selected for CCR7, with terminally differentiated effector memory CD45RA+ cells excluded. All the donors were Caucasian adults who lived in Nashville, Tennessee. Across several immunoSEQ plates, the genomic DNA of each subset was split evenly. Here immunoSEQ multiplex PCR was the method, and the copy in TCRdb shows in-frame clones only, minus some. The table has about 2.1 million clones, 85% to 95% seen once. A remark on this clone: The antigen remains undetermined.

The sequence was obtained from a man aged 18 to 35 in good health. Some clones in this sample may be carry-over from other donors' samples. The sequenced sample was naive CD8+ T cells from PBMCs. This chain connects TRBV10-3 to TRBJ2-7; no definite D call. CDR3 region: CAISELYDNNYEQYF. CDR3 DNA sequence: TGTGCCATCAGTGAGTTGTACGACAATAACTACGAGCAGTACTTC.